This entry features one T cell receptor (beta chain) sequence. The record originates from a study of blood T cell repertoires in COVID-19. Turning to the study itself: Samples came from the United States, Italy and Spain, spanning acute and convalescent COVID-19. The cDNA or gDNA used as material had been derived from T cells, B-cell-depleted T cells, or PBMCs.

The V and J ends lost 5 bases and 9 bases respectively, with 11 bases between them. Germline loops: CDR1 MNHNY, CDR2 SVGAGI (reference sequence). This CDR3 has 12 amino acids. In the original processing: Amplification of reference gene primers provided the estimated nucleated cell counts. Profiled with immunoSEQ multiplex PCR; TCRdb holds only in-frame clones, not every one. V, J and clone size reflect that table, while D and trimming were determined from the DNA. The sample holds 60,000 to 80,000 clones; about nine tenths are singletons and the top ten take approximately 6.8%. This receptor was obtained from a woman in her seventies with acute or convalescent COVID-19. The chain couples TRBV6-6 to TRBJ1-5; weak D call: TRBD1 (5 bases). Input material: peripheral blood. In DNA, the CDR3 is TGTGCCAGCAGTAAGGGGCTCTGGCCCCAGCATTTT. This gives the protein CASSKGLWPQHF.